The rows below give T cell receptor beta chains drawn from one sample of a study of somatic mutations in cytotoxic T cells in rheumatoid arthritis. The data were produced by immunoSEQ multiplex PCR, yet TCRdb's version contains in-frame clones alone and is incomplete. The sample lists approximately 33,000 clones, more than 80% occurring once. Sequencing used CD8+ T cells sorted from blood. Receptors originate from a middle-aged man in good health. Both conserved end residues are part of each CDR3. A D gene is named only where the DNA matches it firmly. Clone size appears in some rows only: once, few, many, or a class for an expanded clone.

j_call d_call cdr3_length v_call clone_size cdr3_nt cdr3_aa
TRBJ1-1 - 11 TRBV6-1 - TGTGCCAGCAGTGTTTGGGCTGAAGCTTTCTTT CASSVWAEAFF
TRBJ2-3 - 14 TRBV29-1 - TGCAGCGTTGAGGGGGAAACTAGCACAGATACGCAGTATTTT CSVEGETSTDTQYF
TRBJ2-5 - 14 TRBV7-9 - TGTGCCAGCAGCTTAGCAGGGAGTGGAGAGACCCAGTACTTC CASSLAGSGETQYF
TRBJ2-7 - 15 TRBV27 - TGTGCCAGCCGGACCGACAGCCTCGGACGTTACGAGCAGTACTTC CASRTDSLGRYEQYF
TRBJ2-5 TRBD2 16 TRBV5-1 - TGCGCCAGCAGCTTGCACCTAGCGGGGCTCCAAGAGACCCAGTACTTC CASSLHLAGLQETQYF
TRBJ2-7 - 13 TRBV2 - TGTGCCAGCAGTGTTTCTAGCTCTAGCGAGCAGTACTTC CASSVSSSSEQYF
TRBJ2-7 TRBD1 16 TRBV28 - TGTGCCAGCGCCCCGACCGGGACAGAGAAAACCTACGAGCAGTACTTC CASAPTGTEKTYEQYF
TRBJ2-7 - 15 TRBV7-9 - TGTGCCAGCACCCGAGGGACCTTTTCTTCCTACGAGCAGTACTTC CASTRGTFSSYEQYF
TRBJ2-7 - 13 TRBV19 - TGTGCCAGTAGAGAGGCAGGGTTAGGCGAGCAGTACTTC CASREAGLGEQYF
TRBJ2-3 - 14 TRBV28 - TGTGCCAGCAGTTTCGACCAGACAGAAGATACGCAGTATTTT CASSFDQTEDTQYF
TRBJ2-1 - 17 TRBV5-6 - TGTGCCAGCAGCTTGGTAGGGTCGGCTATAAGTTACAATGAGCAGTTCTTC CASSLVGSAISYNEQFF
TRBJ2-7 - 15 TRBV2 - TGTGCCAGCAGTGAGGCGGCGGCCCCGTCCTACGAGCAGTACTTC CASSEAAAPSYEQYF
TRBJ1-1 TRBD1 14 TRBV6-1 - TGTGCCAGCAGTGAGGGGACAGGGGACACTGAAGCTTTCTTT CASSEGTGDTEAFF
TRBJ2-7 - 15 TRBV6-1 once TGTGCCAGCAGTGAAGCCCCGGACGGAACCTACGAGCAGTACTTC CASSEAPDGTYEQYF
TRBJ2-7 - 11 TRBV20-1 - TGCAGTGCTAGACTTGACTACGAGCAGTACTTC CSARLDYEQYF
TRBJ2-7 TRBD1 14 TRBV19 - TGTGCCAGTAGCCCGCAGGGGGCCTCCTACGAGCAGTACTTC CASSPQGASYEQYF
TRBJ2-3 TRBD2 16 TRBV5-1 once TGCGCCAGCAGCGCCGGACTAGCGGAGGCGGCAGATACGCAGTATTTT CASSAGLAEAADTQYF
TRBJ2-7 - 13 TRBV27 - TGTGCCAGCAGTTTATCGGCGACGGTCGAGCAGTACTTC CASSLSATVEQYF
TRBJ2-1 - 14 TRBV6-4 - TGTGCCAGCAGCGAGACGAGCGGGTACAATGAGCAGTTCTTC CASSETSGYNEQFF
TRBJ2-7 - 15 TRBV18 - TGTGCCAGCTCACAGACCGGGACGGCCGCCTACGAGCAGTACTTC CASSQTGTAAYEQYF
TRBJ2-1 - 15 TRBV7-9 - TGTGCCAGCAGCTTAGCGATGGGGATAGGGAATGAGCAGTTCTTC CASSLAMGIGNEQFF
TRBJ1-2 - 15 TRBV9 - TGTGCCAGCAGCGCCCCATCGGCACCTAACTATGGCTACACCTTC CASSAPSAPNYGYTF
TRBJ2-6 - 17 TRBV13 - TGTGCCAGCAGCTTAGAGCCAGCGTTAAGTGGGGCCAACGTCCTGACTTTC CASSLEPALSGANVLTF